Reported below is one T cell receptor beta chain. Its cognate antigen is unknown. Sequencing was performed with immunoSEQ multiplex PCR; in TCRdb, only in-frame clones are kept and a portion is missing. The sample carries some 150,000 clones, 88% recorded once. The record originates from a study of T cell responses to AZD1222 COVID-19 vaccine. Broader study findings: Dominant at 160-218 and 743-854, vaccine-associated CD4 TCRs also spanned spike. It should be noted that donors were predominantly white British and more often female, and clonal diversity was possibly underestimated.

This CDR3 has 15 residues. CDR1 and CDR2 from the germline V gene are MNHEY and SMNVEV (reference sequence). The V and J ends lost 6 bases and 7 bases, in that order; junction bases with no gene match: 8. The clonotype comes from an adult in good health. This specimen was peripheral blood, taken on day 0 of AZD1222 vaccination. The chain has TRBV27 and TRBJ1-6; 8 positions match TRBD1. The chain's CDR3 is CASSLGQGGNSPLHF. The CDR3 nucleotides are TGTGCCAGCAGCCTCGGACAGGGTGGGAATTCACCCCTCCACTTT.